The 30 T cell receptor beta chains below all came from one sample that was sequenced in a study of chemoradiotherapy in HPV16-positive cancers. Clones were read by immunoSEQ multiplex PCR, and TCRdb kept only the in-frame ones, dropping some. The sample includes about 11,000 clones, over 70% seen only once; the top ten take roughly 7.3%. The sample was collected from a patient who underwent chemoradiotherapy. The source of these receptors is a human donor with HPV-associated anogenital cancer.

The rearrangement links TRBV28 to TRBJ2-7; the match to TRBD1 covers 10 bases. The CDR3 has 13 residues. Trimming removed 11 bases from V and 3 bases from J; junction bases left unmatched: 7. Germline CDR1 reads MDHEN; CDR2 reads SYDVKM. CDR3 DNA: TGTGCCGGGTCCGGGACAGGGGACTACGAGCAGTACTTC. Amino acid sequence: CAGSGTGDYEQYF.

The CDR3 region is CASSILGTGAEQYF. The CDR3 coding sequence is TGTGCCAGTAGTATCTTAGGAACGGGGGCCGAGCAGTACTTC. The genes are TRBV19 and TRBJ2-7; D possibly matches TRBD1 or TRBD2 (6 bases each). This CDR3 has 14 amino acids. From germline, CDR1 is LNHDA and CDR2 SQIVND (reference sequence). Trimming left V 3 bases short and J 6 bases short, with 15 bases between.

V and J are TRBV7-3 and TRBJ2-2, with D tentatively TRBD2 (5 bases). Germline CDR1 reads SGHTA; CDR2 reads FQGTGA. Trimming left V 5 bases short and J 6 bases short, with 13 bases between. The CDR3 has 14 amino acids. CDR3 in amino acids: CASSGSSYSGELFF. The CDR3 DNA follows: TGTGCCAGCAGCGGGAGCAGTTATTCCGGGGAGCTGTTTTTT.

V usage is TRBV6-1 and J usage is TRBJ2-7, with a weak D call TRBD2 (6 bases). Trimming left V 11 bases short and J 3 bases short, with 14 bases between. The CDR3 loop spans 12 amino acids. Per germline, CDR1 MNHNS and CDR2 SASEGT. As DNA, the CDR3 is TGTGCCTCCGACGGGGGAGGCTACGAGCAGTACTTC. Protein: CASDGGGYEQYF.

This chain connects TRBV28 to TRBJ2-5; a weak D match, TRBD2 (6 bases). Germline CDR1 MDHEN, CDR2 SYDVKM. Trimming stripped 7 bases from V and 5 bases from J, with 20 bases between. There are 15 residues in the CDR3. This CDR3 is CASKTRRGGEETQYF. CDR3 sequence (DNA): TGTGCCAGCAAAACGAGAAGGGGCGGGGAGGAGACCCAGTACTTC.

V usage is TRBV11-2 and J usage is TRBJ2-1; D uncertain. CDR1 and CDR2 (germline): SGHAT, FQNNGV. The CDR3 is 19 residues long. V lost 0 bases to trimming and J lost 0 bases, with 18 bases between them. The CDR3 protein is CASSLEFASPMGSYNEQFF. The CDR3 nucleotides read TGTGCCAGCAGCTTAGAGTTTGCGTCCCCCATGGGCTCCTACAATGAGCAGTTCTTC.

This chain joins TRBV21-1 and TRBJ2-3; TRBD2 is the table's D call and was not checked against the DNA. TRBV21-1 is termed a pseudogene. This CDR3 region has 16 residues. The CDR3 spells CASTMTRGPDTDTQYF. The CDR3 DNA follows: TGTGCCAGTACCATGACTCGGGGTCCGGACACAGATACGCAGTATTTT.

The J gene is TRBJ1-2, the V gene TRBV11-2; TRBD1 agrees at 12 bases. Germline V lookup: CDR1 SGHAT, CDR2 FQNNGV. V gave up 4 bases and J gave up 2 bases; unmatched junction bases: 5. The CDR3 extends over 16 amino acids. As DNA, the CDR3 is TGTGCCAGCAGCTCCCCGGGACAGGGGGCCAACTATGGCTACACCTTC. This sequence encodes CASSSPGQGANYGYTF.

The V and J genes are TRBV5-1 and TRBJ1-3; D is ambiguous. V was pared by 3 bases and J by 0 bases, with 10 bases between. Germline V gene lookup returns CDR1 SGHRS and CDR2 YFSETQ. This CDR3 has 15 amino acids. CDR3 sequence (DNA): TGCGCCAGCAGCTCGGACGGACTCTCTGGAAACACCATATATTTT. Protein sequence: CASSSDGLSGNTIYF. Together with reference TRBV5-1 and TRBJ1-3, the CDR3 gives the full variable domain: KAGVTQTPRYLIKTRGQQVTLSCSPISGHRSVSWYQQTPGQGLQFLFEYFSETQRNKGNFPGRFSGRQFSNSRSEMNVSTLELGDSALYLCASSSDGLSGNTIYFGEGSWLTVV.

A few counts support this clone. The gene calls are TRBV6-6 and TRBJ2-7; 12 bases map to TRBD1. Germline CDR1 and CDR2: MNHNY and SVGAGI (reference sequence). The CDR3 has 14 residues. V shed 8 bases and J 4 bases; nucleotides not matched to a gene: 6. CDR3 residues: CASHAGQGAYEQYF. CDR3 sequence (DNA): TGTGCCAGCCATGCGGGACAGGGGGCTTACGAGCAGTACTTC.

The genes are TRBV15 and TRBJ2-7; tentatively, D is TRBD2 (5 bases). The V end lost 0 bases, the J end lost 6 bases, and 9 bases lay between the germline ends. Germline loops: CDR1 LNHNV, CDR2 YYDKDF (reference sequence). The CDR3 is 13 amino acids. The CDR3 sequence: CATSRDTGSEQYF. The CDR3 DNA reads as TGTGCCACCAGCAGAGATACGGGGTCCGAGCAGTACTTC. Using reference TRBV15 and TRBJ2-7 for the parts outside the CDR3, the full variable domain is DAMVIQNPRYQVTQFGKPVTLSCSQTLNHNVMYWYQQKSSQAPKLLFHYYDKDFNNEADTPDNFQSRRPNTSFCFLDIRSPGLGDTAMYLCATSRDTGSEQYFGPGTRLTVT.

V gene TRBV7-8 combines with J gene TRBJ1-5; the D gene is possibly TRBD1 (6 bases). V lost 5 bases, J lost 6 bases, and 17 bases lay in between. Per the germline V gene, CDR1 is SGHVS and CDR2 is FQNEAQ. The CDR3 has 15 amino acids. The CDR3 nucleotides read TGTGCCAGCAGCCCAAGGGGGGGGAAGGGTCAGCCCCAGCATTTT. It specifies CASSPRGGKGQPQHF.

The J gene is TRBJ2-3, the V gene TRBV29-1; D gene unclear. With 4 bases removed from V and 2 bases from J, the gap between germline ends came to 13 bases. CDR3 length: 14 amino acids. CDR1 and CDR2 from the germline V gene are SQVTM and ANQGSEA. CDR3 region: CSVALVQNTDTQYF. CDR3 nucleotides: TGCAGCGTTGCGCTCGTACAGAACACAGATACGCAGTATTTT.

The chain has TRBV4-3 and TRBJ2-1; 9 bases line up with TRBD2. The germline CDR1 and CDR2 sequences are LGHNA and YSLEER. Losses at the gene ends were 4 bases for V and 7 bases for J; bases not matched to a gene: 11. The length of the CDR3 is 16 residues. The CDR3 here is CASSLFSGSIRNEQFF. CDR3 coding DNA: TGCGCCAGCAGCCTATTTAGCGGGAGCATTAGAAATGAGCAGTTCTTC.

The rearrangement uses TRBV5-6 and TRBJ2-7; perhaps TRBD1 as D (6 bases). With 2 bases removed from V and 5 bases from J, the gap between germline ends came to 20 bases. The CDR3 has 16 amino acids. The germline V gene has CDR1 SGHDT and CDR2 YYEEEE. CDR3 nucleotides: TGTGCCAGCAGCTTTGGGGTTGACAGGATGGTGGACGAGCAGTACTTC. Protein sequence: CASSFGVDRMVDEQYF.

The chain joins TRBV11-2 to TRBJ2-1; D remains unclear. V lost 2 bases, J lost 9 bases, and 8 bases lay in between. The CDR3 has 12 residues. From germline, CDR1 is SGHAT and CDR2 FQNNGV. CDR3 DNA: TGTGCCAGCAGCTTAATAGCCCCTGAGCAGTTCTTC. The encoded protein is CASSLIAPEQFF.

The rearrangement uses TRBV19 and TRBJ2-7; 12 bases match TRBD2. CDR1 is LNHDA and CDR2 is SQIVND in the germline V gene (reference sequence). V was pared by 4 bases and J by 5 bases, with 9 bases of the junction left unmatched. CDR3 size: 16 residues. CDR3 region: CASSRPSGRAKDEQYF. Written as DNA, the CDR3 is TGTGCCAGTAGTAGGCCTAGCGGGAGGGCCAAGGACGAGCAGTACTTC.

The rearrangement joins TRBV5-5 to TRBJ1-1; D is uncertain. The CDR3 runs to 13 residues. Trimming took 4 bases from V and 6 from J, leaving 13 bases between them. Germline V CDR1 and CDR2: SGHKS, YYEKEE (reference sequence). CDR3 coding DNA: TGTGCCAGCAGCGTAGTGGTTTCCCCTGAAGCTTTCTTT. This encodes CASSVVVSPEAFF.

V and J are TRBV5-6 and TRBJ2-1; 11 positions agree with TRBD2. Per germline, CDR1 SGHDT and CDR2 YYEEEE. This CDR3 is built from 16 residues. V shed 0 bases, J shed 8 bases, and the junction held 7 bases outside the gene matches. CDR3 DNA: TGTGCCAGCAGCTTGGAGGTAGCGGGAGGGGGGGATGAGCAGTTCTTC. Its translation: CASSLEVAGGGDEQFF.

The chain joins TRBV6-1 to TRBJ1-3; D is unclear. Germline lookup yields CDR1 MNHNS and CDR2 SASEGT. V shed 3 bases and J shed 0 bases, with 12 bases lying between them. This CDR3 has 16 residues. The CDR3 nucleotides are TGTGCCAGCAGTGAGAGGACGGCGAACTCTGGAAACACCATATATTTT. Its translation: CASSERTANSGNTIYF.

J is TRBJ2-7 and V is TRBV28; no firm D call. Germline-derived CDR1 and CDR2 are MDHEN and SYDVKM. The V end was cut by 4 bases, the J end by 0 bases, with 13 bases between. The CDR3 is 15 amino acids. The CDR3 reads CASSSRRSPSYEQYF. The CDR3 coding sequence is TGTGCCAGCAGTTCCCGGCGAAGCCCCTCCTACGAGCAGTACTTC.

The V and J genes are TRBV16 and TRBJ2-1, with TRBD2 matching over 9 bases. CDR3 size: 13 residues. Trimming took 7 bases from V and 9 from J; bases not matched to a gene: 7. CDR1 and CDR2 (germline): KGHSY, FQNENV. The CDR3 DNA follows: TGTGCCAGCACAGGGGGAGCGGGAGGTGAGCAGTTCTTC. Encoded protein: CASTGGAGGEQFF. Based on the CDR3 plus reference TRBV16 and TRBJ2-1, the full variable domain is GEEVAQTPKHLVRGEGQKAKLYCAPIKGHSYVFWYQQVLKNEFKFLISFQNENVFDETGMPKERFSAKCLPNSPCSLEIQATKLEDSAVYFCASTGGAGGEQFFGPGTRLTVL.

CDR3 sequence: CASSEGPGQGTDTQYF. The DNA of the CDR3 is TGTGCCAGCAGTGAAGGCCCGGGACAGGGGACAGATACGCAGTATTTT. This chain links TRBV6-1 with TRBJ2-3; 10 bases align to TRBD1. Germline CDR1 reads MNHNS; CDR2 reads SASEGT. The CDR3 has 16 amino acids. V gave up 1 base and J gave up 3 bases; unmatched junction bases: 4.

This sequence joins TRBV7-9 and TRBJ2-7; D remains ambiguous. V was pared by 3 bases and J by 6 bases, with 9 bases between. CDR3 length equals 12 residues. Germline-derived CDR1 and CDR2 are SEHNR and FQNEAQ (reference sequence). CDR3 in DNA: TGTGCCAGCAGCTTCGACCGCACCGAGCAGTACTTC. This codes for CASSFDRTEQYF. Full variable domain (missing parts from reference TRBV7-9 and TRBJ2-7): DTGVSQNPRHKITKRGQNVTFRCDPISEHNRLYWYRQTLGQGPEFLTYFQNEAQLEKSRLLSDRFSAERPKGSFSTLEIQRTEQGDSAMYLCASSFDRTEQYFGPGTRLTVT.

This chain joins TRBV6-1 and TRBJ1-2; TRBD1 is a possible D gene (5 bases). The germline gives CDR1 MNHNS, CDR2 SASEGT. With 5 bases removed from V and 0 bases from J, the gap between germline ends came to 13 bases. The CDR3 has 15 residues. CDR3 protein: CASSPTVGANYGYTF. The CDR3 bases are TGTGCCAGCAGTCCGACAGTAGGGGCTAACTATGGCTACACCTTC.

The V call is TRBV7-2, the J call TRBJ2-3; perhaps TRBD2 as D (6 bases). Germline-derived CDR1 and CDR2 are SGHTA and FQGNSA. This CDR3 region has 15 residues. The germline V and J ends were trimmed by 0 bases and 3 bases, with 10 bases remaining between them. As DNA, the CDR3 is TGTGCCAGCAGCTTAGCCCGGGACTTAACAGATACGCAGTATTTT. As protein: CASSLARDLTDTQYF.

The CDR3 DNA reads as TGTGCCAGCGCCAGTGTTGGATTCCAAGAGACCCAGTACTTC. It yields the protein CASASVGFQETQYF. The gene calls are TRBV7-8 and TRBJ2-5; no reliable D call. Germline CDR1 SGHVS, CDR2 FQNEAQ. V lost 8 bases and J lost 1, with 14 bases in between. This CDR3 spans 14 amino acids.

The chain employs TRBV7-9 and TRBJ2-7; 14 nucleotides align to TRBD2. V lost 5 bases to trimming and J lost 7 bases; unmatched junction nucleotides: 10. From germline, CDR1 is SEHNR and CDR2 FQNEAQ (reference sequence). The CDR3 extends over 16 amino acids. This CDR3 reads CASSLRLAGGTGEQYF. CDR3 DNA sequence: TGTGCCAGCAGCCTCAGACTAGCGGGAGGGACTGGAGAGCAGTACTTC.

This clone was picked up one time. The chain combines TRBV11-2 with TRBJ2-3; D uncertain. The ends were cut back, 1 base at V and 5 bases at J, with 7 bases in the middle. Germline V gene sequence: CDR1 SGHAT, CDR2 FQNNGV. The CDR3 runs 13 residues. This CDR3 is CASSLVGIDTQYF. The CDR3 DNA reads TGTGCCAGCAGCTTAGTTGGAATAGATACGCAGTATTTT.

This rearrangement joins TRBV4-2 to TRBJ2-3; TRBD1 or TRBD2 may be the D gene (5 bases each). There are 17 residues in the CDR3. Trimming removed 0 bases from V and 2 bases from J, with 15 bases in between. CDR1 is LGHNA and CDR2 is YNFKEQ in the germline V gene. The CDR3 here is CASSQELRVRDTDTQYF. For the CDR3, the DNA is TGTGCCAGCAGCCAAGAATTGCGGGTCAGGGACACAGATACGCAGTATTTT.